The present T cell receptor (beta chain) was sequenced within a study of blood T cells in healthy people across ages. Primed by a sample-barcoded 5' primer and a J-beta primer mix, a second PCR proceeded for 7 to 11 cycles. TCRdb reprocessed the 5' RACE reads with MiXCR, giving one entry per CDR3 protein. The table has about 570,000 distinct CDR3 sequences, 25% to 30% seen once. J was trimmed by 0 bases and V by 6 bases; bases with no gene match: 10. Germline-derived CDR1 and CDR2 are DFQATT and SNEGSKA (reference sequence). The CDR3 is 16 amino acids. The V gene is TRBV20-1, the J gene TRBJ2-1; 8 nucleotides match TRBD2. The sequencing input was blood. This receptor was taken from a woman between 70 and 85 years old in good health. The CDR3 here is CSAPRLAGSSYNEQFF. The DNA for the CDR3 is TGCAGTGCCCCCCGGCTAGCGGGTAGCTCCTACAATGAGCAGTTCTTC.